Shown below are 16 T cell receptor beta chains from a single sample sequenced in a study of T-cell reconstitution after alpha-beta-depleted transplantation in children. Molecular barcoding with unique molecular identifiers was used for the TCRbeta library. TCRdb processed the PCR reads anew with MiXCR; each CDR3 protein has one entry. The table has approximately 500,000 distinct CDR3 sequences, 25% to 30% seen once. The sample in question was PBMCs, obtained before TCRalphabeta/CD19-depleted stem cell transplant. These receptors originate from a boy under two years old with Wiskott-Aldrich syndrome, due to receive a stem cell transplant.

The chain is built from TRBV20-1 and TRBJ2-2; D is uncertain. Germline V CDR1 and CDR2: DFQATT, SNEGSKA (reference sequence). The CDR3 length is 13 residues. The V end lost 3 bases, the J end lost 4 bases, and 9 bases lay between the germline ends. CDR3 nucleotide sequence: TGCAGTGCTAGCAGTAGGAGCACCGGGGAGCTGTTTTTT. It is translated as CSASSRSTGELFF.

This clonotype was detected a few times. The J gene is TRBJ2-2, the V gene TRBV12-3 or TRBV12-4; a weak D match, TRBD1 (6 bases). V lost 6 bases, J lost 2 bases, and 19 bases lay in between. The CDR3 contains 17 residues. CDR3 in DNA: TGTGCCAGCAGCAATCGCAGGGGACACATAAACACCGGGGAGCTGTTTTTT. It is translated as CASSNRRGHINTGELFF.

CDR3 residues: CATKRDSPYNEQFF. DNA for the CDR3: TGCGCCACCAAGAGGGACAGCCCCTACAATGAGCAGTTCTTC. The chain joins TRBV5-1 to TRBJ2-1; TRBD1 matches at 7 bases. J was trimmed by 2 bases and V by 9 bases; bases with no gene match: 8. CDR1 is SGHRS, CDR2 YFSETQ, per germline. The CDR3 runs to 14 residues.

This rearrangement joins TRBV28 to TRBJ2-4, with D perhaps matching TRBD2 (6 bases). V shed 3 bases and J shed 6 bases, with 24 bases lying between them. The CDR3 has 18 residues. Germline CDR1 is MDHEN and CDR2 is SYDVKM. CDR3 nucleotides: TGTGCCAGCAGTTTGGGATTTCGGGGGAGATGGGGGAGAAACATTCAGTACTTC. It codes for CASSLGFRGRWGRNIQYF.

The chain uses TRBV6-1 and TRBJ1-1; D gene unclear. Between the trimmed V and J ends, which lost 5 bases and 6 bases, there was a span of 22 bases. Looked up from germline, CDR1 is MNHNS and CDR2 is SASEGT. The CDR3 spans 16 residues. DNA for the CDR3: TGTGCCAGCAGTAATAGACCGCCTAACACGGGCTCTGAAGCTTTCTTT. This gives the protein CASSNRPPNTGSEAFF.

The rearrangement uses TRBV2 and TRBJ1-4; D possibly corresponds to TRBD1 (5 bases). Germline V gene lookup returns CDR1 SNHLY and CDR2 FYNNEI. This CDR3 has 15 amino acids. Trimming removed 7 bases from V and 3 bases from J, with 15 bases in between. The CDR3 region is CASIPGPTANEKLFF. The CDR3 coding sequence is TGTGCCAGCATTCCAGGGCCCACGGCTAATGAAAAACTGTTTTTT.

V is TRBV7-2 and J is TRBJ1-2, with TRBD1 matching 10 bases. Germline CDR1 and CDR2: SGHTA and FQGNSA. The CDR3 sequence is 16 residues long. Unmatched junction bases numbered 8, after V lost 2 bases and J lost 5 bases. In nucleotides, the CDR3 is TGTGCCAGCAGCTTATACATGACAGGGGGCTCGTATGGCTACACCTTC. This codes for CASSLYMTGGSYGYTF.

This chain uses TRBV12-5 with TRBJ2-1; 10 bases match TRBD2. The V gene's germline CDR1 is LGHNT and CDR2 FRNRAP. V lost 0 bases to trimming and J lost 5 bases; unmatched junction nucleotides: 4. The CDR3 spans 16 residues. CDR3 sequence (DNA): TGTGCTAGTGGTTTGGTAATAGGACTAGCGGACAATGAGCAGTTCTTC. As protein: CASGLVIGLADNEQFF.

This chain joins TRBV4-1 and TRBJ1-5; no firm D call. CDR3 length equals 15 residues. Germline V CDR1 and CDR2: MGHRA, YSYEKL. V dropped 6 bases and J dropped 2 bases, with 14 bases sitting between them. This CDR3 reads CASSPTPGGNQPQHF. DNA for the CDR3: TGCGCCAGCAGTCCGACTCCCGGGGGCAATCAGCCCCAGCATTTT.

This clonotype was observed a few times. The chain carries TRBV5-1 and TRBJ2-7; 12 bases fit TRBD2. The germline V gene has CDR1 SGHRS and CDR2 YFSETQ. V trimming: 4 bases; J trimming: 3 bases; junction bases outside the gene matches: 8. The CDR3 length is 16 residues. The CDR3 spells CASSPEPSGRGYEQYF. The CDR3, as DNA: TGCGCCAGCAGCCCCGAACCTAGCGGGAGGGGCTACGAGCAGTACTTC.

This clonotype was found a few times. This chain uses TRBV5-1 with TRBJ2-1; 11 bases are shared with TRBD2. This CDR3 is built from 17 residues. V was pared by 0 bases and J by 7 bases, with 9 bases of the junction left unmatched. Germline loops: CDR1 SGHRS, CDR2 YFSETQ. DNA for the CDR3: TGCGCCAGCAGCTTGGTACTAGCGGGAGAGCCTGGAAATGAGCAGTTCTTC. Its translation: CASSLVLAGEPGNEQFF.

The V and J genes are TRBV29-1 and TRBJ2-3, with D unclear. The CDR3 loop spans 11 amino acids. Trimming took 6 bases from V and 2 from J, leaving 6 bases between them. CDR1 is SQVTM and CDR2 is ANQGSEA in the germline V gene. The CDR3 DNA reads as TGCAGCGTCGACTTCACAGATACGCAGTATTTT. Translation gives CSVDFTDTQYF.

This clonotype came up a few times. The V and J genes are TRBV2 and TRBJ2-1, with TRBD2 matching 10 bases. The V gene end was trimmed by 2 bases and the J gene end by 6 bases; junction bases not matched to a gene: 4. The CDR3 consists of 15 residues. CDR1 and CDR2 from the germline V gene are SNHLY and FYNNEI. CDR3 protein: CASSEISGRSNEQFF. CDR3 nucleotide sequence: TGTGCCAGCAGTGAAATTAGCGGGAGGTCCAATGAGCAGTTCTTC.

This clonotype was counted between two and nine times. V and J are TRBV20-1 and TRBJ2-5; 10 bases map to TRBD2. CDR3 length: 15 residues. The trim removed 3 bases at V and 1 base at J, leaving 5 bases unmatched. Germline CDR1 is DFQATT and CDR2 is SNEGSKA (reference sequence). The DNA for the CDR3 is TGCAGTGCTAGTCCACTAGCGGGGCGCCAAGAGACCCAGTACTTC. It codes for CSASPLAGRQETQYF.

This chain uses TRBV5-1 with TRBJ2-2, with a tentative D call TRBD2 (6 bases). V was clipped by 1 base and J by 7 bases, with 14 bases between them. Looked up from germline, CDR1 is SGHRS and CDR2 is YFSETQ. The length of the CDR3 is 15 residues. The CDR3 protein is CASSLILALGGELFF. Here the CDR3 DNA reads TGCGCCAGCAGCTTGATACTAGCCCTAGGCGGGGAGCTGTTTTTT.

The chain uses TRBV10-3 and TRBJ1-2; 9 bases are a match to TRBD1. Unmatched junction bases numbered 3, after V lost 3 bases and J lost 10 bases. The CDR3 consists of 12 residues. Germline loops: CDR1 ENHRY, CDR2 SYGVKD. CDR3 bases: TGTGCCATCAGTGACGGGACAGGGCCCTACACCTTC. Protein: CAISDGTGPYTF.